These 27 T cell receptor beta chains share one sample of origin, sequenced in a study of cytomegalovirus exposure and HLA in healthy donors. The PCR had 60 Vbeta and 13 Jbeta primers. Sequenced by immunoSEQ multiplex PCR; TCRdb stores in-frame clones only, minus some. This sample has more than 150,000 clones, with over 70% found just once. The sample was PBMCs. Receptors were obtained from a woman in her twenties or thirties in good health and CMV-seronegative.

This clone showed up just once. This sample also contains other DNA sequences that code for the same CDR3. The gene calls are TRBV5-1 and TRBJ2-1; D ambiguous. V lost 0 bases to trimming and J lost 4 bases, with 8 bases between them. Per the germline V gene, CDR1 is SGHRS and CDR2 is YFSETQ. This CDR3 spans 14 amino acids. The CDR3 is CASSLGGAYNEQFF. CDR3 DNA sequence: TGCGCCAGCAGCTTGGGCGGCGCTTACAATGAGCAGTTCTTC.

In DNA, the CDR3 is TGTGCCAGCAGTCCGGACAGGGGGTACGTGGGGATCGCGCCCCAGCATTTT. Protein product: CASSPDRGYVGIAPQHF. V is TRBV27 and J is TRBJ1-5; 10 bases align to TRBD1. Looked up from germline, CDR1 is MNHEY and CDR2 is SMNVEV (reference sequence). The CDR3 loop spans 17 amino acids. The ends lost 5 bases at V and 9 bases at J; junction bases unmatched: 16.

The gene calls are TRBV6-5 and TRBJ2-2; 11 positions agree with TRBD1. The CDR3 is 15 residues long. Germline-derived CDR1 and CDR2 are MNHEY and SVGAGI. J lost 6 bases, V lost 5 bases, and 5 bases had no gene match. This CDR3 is CASSKDRGRAGELFF. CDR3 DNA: TGTGCCAGCAGTAAGGACAGGGGGCGCGCCGGGGAGCTGTTTTTT.

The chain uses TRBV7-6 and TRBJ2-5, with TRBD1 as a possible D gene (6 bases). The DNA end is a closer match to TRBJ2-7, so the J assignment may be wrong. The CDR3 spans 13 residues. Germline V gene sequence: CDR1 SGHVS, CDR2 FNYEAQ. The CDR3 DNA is TGTGCCAGCAGCTCCGGGACACCTTACGAGCAGTACTTC. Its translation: CASSSGTPYEQYF.

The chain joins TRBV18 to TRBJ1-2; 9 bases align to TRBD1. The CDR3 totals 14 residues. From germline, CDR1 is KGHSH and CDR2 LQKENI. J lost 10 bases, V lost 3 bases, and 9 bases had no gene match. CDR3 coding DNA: TGTGCCAGCTCACCCCAATCCGGGACAGGGTCCTACACCTTC. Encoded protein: CASSPQSGTGSYTF.

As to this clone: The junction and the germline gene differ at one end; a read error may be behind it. DNA of the CDR3: TGTTCCAGCAGCCCACTACTAGCGGGAGGAATCTGGTGGGCGTTCTTC. The encoded protein is CSSSPLLAGGIWWAFF. This chain links TRBV7-9 with TRBJ2-1; 12 bases match TRBD2. CDR1 and CDR2 from the germline V gene are SEHNR and FQNEAQ (reference sequence). The CDR3 extends over 16 amino acids.

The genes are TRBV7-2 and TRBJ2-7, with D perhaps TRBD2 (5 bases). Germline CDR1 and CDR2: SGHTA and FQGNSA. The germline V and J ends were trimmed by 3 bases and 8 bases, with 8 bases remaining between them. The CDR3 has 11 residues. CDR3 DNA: TGTGCCAGCAGCTTCGGGGAGAAGCAGTACTTC. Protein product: CASSFGEKQYF.

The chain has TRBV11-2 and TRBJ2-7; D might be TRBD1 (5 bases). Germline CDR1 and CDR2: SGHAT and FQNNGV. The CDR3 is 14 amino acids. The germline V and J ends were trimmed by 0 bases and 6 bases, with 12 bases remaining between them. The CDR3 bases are TGTGCCAGCAGCTTAGATTTCAGGGTGGGCGAGCAGTACTTC. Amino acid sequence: CASSLDFRVGEQYF. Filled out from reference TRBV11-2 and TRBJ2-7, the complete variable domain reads EAGVAQSPRYKIIEKRQSVAFWCNPISGHATLYWYQQILGQGPKLLIQFQNNGVVDDSQLPKDRFSAERLKGVDSTLKIQPAKLEDSAVYLCASSLDFRVGEQYFGPGTRLTVT.

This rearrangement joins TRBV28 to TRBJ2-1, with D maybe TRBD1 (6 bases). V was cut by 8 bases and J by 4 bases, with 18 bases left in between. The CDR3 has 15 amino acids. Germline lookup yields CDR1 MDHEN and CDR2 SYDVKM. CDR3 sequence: CASRTSDRSYNEQFF. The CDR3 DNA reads TGTGCCAGCCGTACAAGTGACAGGAGTTACAATGAGCAGTTCTTC.

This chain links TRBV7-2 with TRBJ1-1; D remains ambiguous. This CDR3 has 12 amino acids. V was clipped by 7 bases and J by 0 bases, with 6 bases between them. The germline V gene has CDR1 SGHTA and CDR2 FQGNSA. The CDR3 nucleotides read TGTGCCAGCACCCCCATGAACACTGAAGCTTTCTTT. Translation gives CASTPMNTEAFF.

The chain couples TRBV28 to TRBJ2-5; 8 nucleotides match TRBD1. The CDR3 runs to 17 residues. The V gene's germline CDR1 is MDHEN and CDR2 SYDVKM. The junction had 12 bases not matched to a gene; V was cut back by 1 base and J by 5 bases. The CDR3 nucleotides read TGTGCCAGCAGTTTATCCGCACCAGGGGGCGCAAGGGAGACCCAGTACTTC. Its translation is CASSLSAPGGARETQYF.

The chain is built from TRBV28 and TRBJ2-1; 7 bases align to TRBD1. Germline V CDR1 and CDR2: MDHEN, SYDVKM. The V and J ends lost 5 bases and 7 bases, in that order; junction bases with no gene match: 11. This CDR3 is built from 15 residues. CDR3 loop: CASSPRQGRRNEQFF. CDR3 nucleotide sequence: TGTGCCAGCAGTCCCCGACAGGGAAGGAGGAATGAGCAGTTCTTC.

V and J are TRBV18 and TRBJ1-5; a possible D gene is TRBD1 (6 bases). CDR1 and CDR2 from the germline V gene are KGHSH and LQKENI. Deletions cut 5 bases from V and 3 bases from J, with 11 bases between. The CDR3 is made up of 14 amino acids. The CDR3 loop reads CASSSTGNNQPQHF. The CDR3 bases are TGTGCCAGCTCATCTACAGGGAACAATCAGCCCCAGCATTTT.

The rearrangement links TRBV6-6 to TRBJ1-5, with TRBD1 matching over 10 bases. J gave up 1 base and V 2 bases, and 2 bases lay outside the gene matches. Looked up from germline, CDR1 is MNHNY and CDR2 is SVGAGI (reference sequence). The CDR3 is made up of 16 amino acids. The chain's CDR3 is CASSYRGQGSNQPQHF. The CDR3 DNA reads TGTGCCAGCAGTTACCGGGGACAGGGGAGCAATCAGCCCCAGCATTTT.

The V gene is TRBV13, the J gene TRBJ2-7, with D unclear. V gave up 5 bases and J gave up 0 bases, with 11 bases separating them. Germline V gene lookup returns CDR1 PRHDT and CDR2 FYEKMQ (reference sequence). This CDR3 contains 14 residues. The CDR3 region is CASSTRGSSYEQYF. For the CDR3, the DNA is TGTGCCAGCAGCACCCGAGGAAGCTCCTACGAGCAGTACTTC. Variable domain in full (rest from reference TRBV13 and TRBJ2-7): AAGVIQSPRHLIKEKRETATLKCYPIPRHDTVYWYQQGPGQDPQFLISFYEKMQSDKGSIPDRFSAQQFSDYHSELNMSSLELGDSALYFCASSTRGSSYEQYFGPGTRLTVT.

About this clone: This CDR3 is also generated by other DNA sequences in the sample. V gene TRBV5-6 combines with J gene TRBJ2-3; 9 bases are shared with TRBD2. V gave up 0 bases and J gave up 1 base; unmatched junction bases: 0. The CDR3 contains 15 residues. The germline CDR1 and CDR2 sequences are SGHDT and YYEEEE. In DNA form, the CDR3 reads TGTGCCAGCAGCTTGGTAGCGGGAGGCACAGATACGCAGTATTTT. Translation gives CASSLVAGGTDTQYF.

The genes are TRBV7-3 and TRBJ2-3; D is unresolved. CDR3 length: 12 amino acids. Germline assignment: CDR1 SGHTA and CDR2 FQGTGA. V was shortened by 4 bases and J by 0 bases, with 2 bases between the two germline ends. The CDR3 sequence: CASSSSTDTQYF. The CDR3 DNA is TGTGCCAGCAGCTCGAGCACAGATACGCAGTATTTT.

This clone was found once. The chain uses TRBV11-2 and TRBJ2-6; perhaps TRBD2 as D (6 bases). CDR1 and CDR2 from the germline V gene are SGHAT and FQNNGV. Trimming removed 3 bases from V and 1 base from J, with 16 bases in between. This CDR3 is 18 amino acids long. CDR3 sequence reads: CASSFLYGTASGANVLTF. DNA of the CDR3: TGTGCCAGCAGCTTCCTATACGGGACTGCATCTGGGGCCAACGTCCTGACTTTC. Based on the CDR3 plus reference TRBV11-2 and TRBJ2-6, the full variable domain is EAGVAQSPRYKIIEKRQSVAFWCNPISGHATLYWYQQILGQGPKLLIQFQNNGVVDDSQLPKDRFSAERLKGVDSTLKIQPAKLEDSAVYLCASSFLYGTASGANVLTFGAGSRLTVL.

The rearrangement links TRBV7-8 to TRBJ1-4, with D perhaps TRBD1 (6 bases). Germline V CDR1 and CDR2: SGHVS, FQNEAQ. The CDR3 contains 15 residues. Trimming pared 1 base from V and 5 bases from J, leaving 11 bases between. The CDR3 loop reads CASSLGQVVNEKLFF. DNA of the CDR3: TGTGCCAGCAGCTTAGGACAGGTTGTGAATGAAAAACTGTTTTTT.

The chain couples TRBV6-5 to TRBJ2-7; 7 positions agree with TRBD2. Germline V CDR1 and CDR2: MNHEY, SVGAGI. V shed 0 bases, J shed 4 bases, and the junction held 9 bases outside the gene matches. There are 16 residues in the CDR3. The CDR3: CASSYSGGGRPYEQYF. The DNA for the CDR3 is TGTGCCAGCAGTTACTCGGGGGGAGGGCGTCCATACGAGCAGTACTTC.

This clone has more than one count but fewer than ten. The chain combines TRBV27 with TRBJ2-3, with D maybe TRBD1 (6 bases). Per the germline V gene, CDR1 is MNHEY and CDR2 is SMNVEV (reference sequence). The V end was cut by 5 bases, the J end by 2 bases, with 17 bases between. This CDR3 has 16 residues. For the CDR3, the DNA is TGTGCCAGCAGTCTAAACAGGGATGCCGCCACAGATACGCAGTATTTT. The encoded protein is CASSLNRDAATDTQYF.

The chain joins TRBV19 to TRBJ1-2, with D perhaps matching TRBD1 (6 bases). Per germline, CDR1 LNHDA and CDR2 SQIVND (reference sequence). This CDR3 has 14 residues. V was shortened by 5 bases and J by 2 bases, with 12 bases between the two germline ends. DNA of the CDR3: TGTGCCAGTAGTGAAGGACAGTCCAACTATGGCTACACCTTC. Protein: CASSEGQSNYGYTF. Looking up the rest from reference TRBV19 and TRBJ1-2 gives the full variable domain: DGGITQSPKYLFRKEGQNVTLSCEQNLNHDAMYWYRQDPGQGLRLIYYSQIVNDFQKGDIAEGYSVSREKKESFPLTVTSAQKNPTAFYLCASSEGQSNYGYTFGSGTRLTVV.

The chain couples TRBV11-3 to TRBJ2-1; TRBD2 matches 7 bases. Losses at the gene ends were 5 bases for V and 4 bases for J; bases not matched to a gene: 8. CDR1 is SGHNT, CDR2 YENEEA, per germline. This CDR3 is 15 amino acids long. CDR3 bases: TGTGCCAGCAGCCCTAGGACTAGTGAGTACAATGAGCAGTTCTTC. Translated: CASSPRTSEYNEQFF.

Here the CDR3 reads CASSQAATGTGTDTQYF. The CDR3 nucleotides read TGCGCCAGCAGCCAAGCGGCGACCGGGACAGGGACCGATACGCAGTATTTT. V is TRBV4-3 and J is TRBJ2-3; 9 nucleotides line up with TRBD1. Germline CDR1 is LGHNA and CDR2 is YSLEER. V lost 1 base to trimming and J lost 6 bases; unmatched junction nucleotides: 11. The CDR3 length is 17 residues.

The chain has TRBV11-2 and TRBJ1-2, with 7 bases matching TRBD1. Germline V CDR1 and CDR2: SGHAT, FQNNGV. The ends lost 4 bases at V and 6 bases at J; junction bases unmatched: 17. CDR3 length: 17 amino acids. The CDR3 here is CASSSLHRRDRTNGYTF. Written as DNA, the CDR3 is TGTGCCAGCAGCTCACTTCACCGCCGGGACAGAACTAATGGCTACACCTTC.

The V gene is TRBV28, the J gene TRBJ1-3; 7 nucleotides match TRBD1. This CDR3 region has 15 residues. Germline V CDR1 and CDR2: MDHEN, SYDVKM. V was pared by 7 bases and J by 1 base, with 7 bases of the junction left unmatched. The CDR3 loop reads CASTPDRVSGNTIYF. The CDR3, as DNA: TGTGCCAGCACCCCCGACAGGGTTTCTGGAAACACCATATATTTT. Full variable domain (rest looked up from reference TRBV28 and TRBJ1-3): DVKVTQSSRYLVKRTGEKVFLECVQDMDHENMFWYRQDPGLGLRLIYFSYDVKMKEKGDIPEGYSVSREKKERFSLILESASTNQTSMYLCASTPDRVSGNTIYFGEGSWLTVV.

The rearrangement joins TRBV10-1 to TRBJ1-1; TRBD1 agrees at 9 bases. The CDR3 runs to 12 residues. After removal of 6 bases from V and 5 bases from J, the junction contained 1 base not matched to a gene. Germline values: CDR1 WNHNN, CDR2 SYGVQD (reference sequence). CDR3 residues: CASRGTGTEAFF. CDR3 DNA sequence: TGCGCCAGCAGAGGGACAGGGACTGAAGCTTTCTTT.